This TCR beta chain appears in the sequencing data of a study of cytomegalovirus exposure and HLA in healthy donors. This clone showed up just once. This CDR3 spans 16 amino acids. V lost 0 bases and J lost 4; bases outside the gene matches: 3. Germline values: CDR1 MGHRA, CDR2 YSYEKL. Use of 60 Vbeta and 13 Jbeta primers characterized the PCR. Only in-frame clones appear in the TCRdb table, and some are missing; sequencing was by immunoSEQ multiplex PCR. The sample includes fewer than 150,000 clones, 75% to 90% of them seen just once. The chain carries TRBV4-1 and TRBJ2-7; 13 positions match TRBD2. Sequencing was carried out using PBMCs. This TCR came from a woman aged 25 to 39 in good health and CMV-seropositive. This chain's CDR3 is CASSQDQGLAGYEQYF. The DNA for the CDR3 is TGCGCCAGCAGCCAAGATCAGGGACTAGCGGGATACGAGCAGTACTTC.